This entry concerns a single TCR beta chain. This specimen comes from a study of cytomegalovirus exposure and HLA in healthy donors. Sequenced by immunoSEQ multiplex PCR; TCRdb stores in-frame clones only, minus some. Among fewer than 150,000 clones listed, approximately 82% were seen once. Per the germline V gene, CDR1 is LGHNA and CDR2 is YNFKEQ. V dropped 0 bases and J dropped 8; count of bases not matched to a gene: 9. The CDR3 runs to 16 residues. The origin of this receptor is a man aged 25 to 40 in good health and CMV-seropositive. The gene calls are TRBV4-2 and TRBJ2-1; 8 positions agree with TRBD2. The specimen was PBMCs. The CDR3 spells CASSQDGSGDRDEQFF. Written as DNA, the CDR3 is TGTGCCAGCAGCCAAGATGGTAGCGGGGACCGTGATGAGCAGTTCTTC.